A single sample gave rise to the 16 T cell receptor beta chains below, sequenced in a study of T cells in Graves' hyperthyroidism and ophthalmopathy. There were TCR beta CDR3 regions amplified from RNA transcripts. HTBI primers were the set used in a first-round RT-PCR of the TCR CDR3. Via MiXCR, TCRdb re-called the multiplex PCR reads, giving one row per CDR3 protein. The table shows hundreds of thousands of distinct CDR3 sequences, with 40% to 55% occurring only once. The specimen sequenced was peripheral blood or thyroid tissue (not recorded which). The receptors come from an adult man with Graves' disease, either hyperthyroidism or ophthalmopathy (not recorded which).

The chain combines TRBV7-2 with TRBJ2-5, with 8 bases identical to TRBD2. The CDR3 has 16 amino acids. With V trimmed by 9 bases and J by 1 base, 13 bases remained unmatched. In germline, CDR1 is SGHTA, CDR2 FQGNSA. The CDR3 spells CARPRTSIKTQETQYF. The CDR3 nucleotides read TGTGCCAGGCCACGGACTAGCATAAAAACCCAAGAGACCCAGTACTTC. Based on the CDR3 plus reference TRBV7-2 and TRBJ2-5, the full variable domain is GAGVSQSPSNKVTEKGKDVELRCDPISGHTALYWYRQSLGQGLEFLIYFQGNSAPDKSGLPSDRFSAERTGGSVSTLTIQRTQQEDSAVYLCARPRTSIKTQETQYFGPGTRLLVL.

This clonotype has at least ten counts. The V gene is TRBV29-1, the J gene TRBJ1-3, with D uncertain. With 4 bases removed from V and 0 bases from J, the gap between germline ends came to 7 bases. CDR3 size: 13 residues. Germline V CDR1 and CDR2: SQVTM, ANQGSEA. The CDR3 sequence is CSVALTSGNTIYF. For the CDR3, the DNA is TGCAGCGTTGCACTTACCTCTGGAAACACCATATATTTT.

CDR3 sequence reads: CASSPGTGKGGGYTF. The CDR3 DNA sequence: TGTGCCAGCAGCCCGGGGACAGGGAAAGGTGGTGGCTACACCTTC. The V and J genes are TRBV7-3 and TRBJ1-2; 9 bases map to TRBD1. With 5 bases clipped from V and 7 bases from J, the junction kept 11 bases outside the gene matches. Germline lookup yields CDR1 SGHTA and CDR2 FQGTGA. The CDR3 is 15 residues long.

This clonotype showed up just a few times. This sequence joins TRBV9 and TRBJ2-7; TRBD2 matches 9 bases. This CDR3 has 14 amino acids. The germline V gene encodes CDR1 SGDLS and CDR2 YYNGEE. V lost 3 bases and J lost 6; bases outside the gene matches: 7. The CDR3 here is CASSESGRSGEQYF. The CDR3 DNA reads TGTGCCAGCAGCGAGAGCGGGAGGTCAGGCGAGCAGTACTTC.

As regards this clonotype: Mismatch with germline at one junction end may stem from a read error. J is TRBJ1-4 and V is TRBV2; TRBD1 is a possible D gene (6 bases). The CDR3 is made up of 14 amino acids. Germline V gene lookup returns CDR1 SNHLY and CDR2 FYNNEI. The CDR3 spells CVSKDQGLEGKLFF. CDR3 nucleotide sequence: TGTGTCAGCAAAGACCAGGGGCTCGAAGGAAAACTGTTTTTT.

The rearrangement links TRBV29-1 to TRBJ1-1, with 11 bases aligning to TRBD1. Germline V gene lookup returns CDR1 SQVTM and CDR2 ANQGSEA. The length of the CDR3 is 16 residues. This CDR3 reads CSARSGTGGLATEAFF. In DNA form, the CDR3 reads TGCAGTGCTAGATCCGGGACAGGGGGGTTGGCCACTGAAGCTTTCTTT.

This clonotype was seen more than once but under ten times. The V gene is TRBV2, the J gene TRBJ1-2; D unclear. In germline, CDR1 is SNHLY, CDR2 FYNNEI. Trimming removed 8 bases at V and 1 base at J, with 17 bases between. The CDR3 covers 15 residues. The CDR3 nucleotides read TGTGCCAGCGCGGTGGACGGGAACTTTAACTATGGCTACACCTTC. This translates into CASAVDGNFNYGYTF.

The chain carries TRBV5-1 and TRBJ1-1, with no clear D. The CDR3 has 13 residues. V was pared by 2 bases and J by 3 bases, with 8 bases between. The germline V gene encodes CDR1 SGHRS and CDR2 YFSETQ. CDR3 region: CASSLILDTEAFF. CDR3 sequence (DNA): TGCGCCAGCAGCTTAATACTGGACACTGAAGCTTTCTTT.

The genes are TRBV29-1 and TRBJ1-1; 7 positions match TRBD1. CDR1 SQVTM and CDR2 ANQGSEA come from the germline V gene. V lost 7 bases and J lost 6; bases outside the gene matches: 11. The CDR3 sequence is 13 residues long. CDR3 DNA sequence: TGCAGCGCATCGACAGGGATGGTGGCTGAAGCTTTCTTT. Its translation: CSASTGMVAEAFF.

On this clonotype: With a much larger clone just one base away, this may be a read error. This chain joins TRBV29-1 and TRBJ1-3; 11 nucleotides line up with TRBD1. The germline CDR1 and CDR2 sequences are SQVTM and ANQGSEA. The CDR3 contains 13 residues. The CDR3 protein is CGAGTGGGNTIYF. As DNA, the CDR3 is TGCGGCGCAGGGACAGGGGGAGGAAACACCATATATTTT. The entire variable domain, with the rest obtained from reference TRBV29-1 and TRBJ1-3, is as follows: SAVISQKPSRDICQRGTSLTIQCQVDSQVTMMFWYRQQPGQSLTLIATANQGSEATYESGFVIDKFPISRPNLTFSTLTVSNMSPEDSSIYLCGAGTGGGNTIYFGEGSWLTVV.

The chain links TRBV2 to TRBJ1-4, with TRBD1 as a possible D gene (5 bases). The CDR3 has 17 amino acids. CDR1 and CDR2 from the germline V gene are SNHLY and FYNNEI. V lost 6 bases and J lost 7, with 24 bases in between. The CDR3: CASRDPSPGLRGEKLFF. The CDR3 DNA follows: TGTGCCAGCAGGGATCCAAGCCCGGGACTTAGGGGTGAAAAACTGTTTTTT.

This clonotype was found many times. The chain links TRBV12-3 or TRBV12-4 to TRBJ1-2, with TRBD1 matching 8 bases. J lost 5 bases, V lost 6 bases, and 5 bases had no gene match. The CDR3 is 13 residues long. The CDR3 nucleotides read TGTGCCAGCAGGGACAGGGAACTGTATGGCTACACCTTC. Translation gives CASRDRELYGYTF.

The rearrangement links TRBV12-3 or TRBV12-4 to TRBJ1-2; 7 nucleotides line up with TRBD1. The length of the CDR3 is 15 residues. The V gene end was trimmed by 5 bases and the J gene end by 2 bases; junction bases not matched to a gene: 8. CDR3 loop: CASSLRDSSNYGYTF. The CDR3 DNA is TGTGCCAGCAGTCTCCGGGACAGTTCGAACTATGGCTACACCTTC.

The chain carries TRBV7-9 and TRBJ2-6, with 7 bases matching TRBD1. CDR1 is SEHNR, CDR2 FQNEAQ, per germline (reference sequence). The CDR3 has 15 residues. The J segment lost 4 bases and the V segment lost 6 bases, leaving 6 bases of the junction unmatched. CDR3 sequence: CASSGPGQGANVLTF. The CDR3 bases are TGTGCCAGCAGTGGCCCGGGACAGGGGGCCAACGTCCTGACTTTC. The full variable domain, rest sourced from reference TRBV7-9 and TRBJ2-6, is DTGVSQNPRHKITKRGQNVTFRCDPISEHNRLYWYRQTLGQGPEFLTYFQNEAQLEKSRLLSDRFSAERPKGSFSTLEIQRTEQGDSAMYLCASSGPGQGANVLTFGAGSRLTVL.

J is TRBJ1-2 and V is TRBV7-8, with D maybe TRBD1 (5 bases). The CDR3 length is 14 residues. Germline V CDR1 and CDR2: SGHVS, FQNEAQ. Trimming pared 1 base from V and 7 bases from J, leaving 13 bases between. The CDR3 protein is CASSLGQGLRGYTF. The CDR3 DNA is TGTGCCAGCAGCTTAGGGCAGGGACTTCGTGGCTACACCTTC.

The V gene is TRBV19, the J gene TRBJ2-7; D assignment may be TRBD1 or TRBD2 (5 bases each). The CDR3 contains 12 residues. V gave up 2 bases and J gave up 10 bases, with 12 bases separating them. From germline, CDR1 is LNHDA and CDR2 SQIVND (reference sequence). This CDR3 reads CASSIFEGPQYF. The CDR3 nucleotides read TGTGCCAGTAGTATATTCGAGGGACCTCAGTACTTC.